Listed here are 3 T cell receptor beta chains from one sample, sequenced in a study of blood T cell repertoires in COVID-19. The protocol was immunoSEQ multiplex PCR, while the TCRdb copy is restricted to in-frame clones and leaves out a portion. The sample gives just over 350,000 clones, about 90% of which show up once; 2.5% to 3% is in the top ten. Sequencing was carried out using PBMCs or T cells enriched from blood (not recorded which). These receptors all stem from a woman aged 30 to 39 who had recovered from COVID-19.

The chain couples TRBV7-2 to TRBJ2-6; D might be TRBD2 (7 bases). The V end lost 2 bases, the J end lost 4 bases, and 9 bases lay between the germline ends. Germline CDR1 and CDR2: SGHTA and FQGNSA. The CDR3 totals 15 residues. CDR3 DNA sequence: TGTGCCAGCAGCTTACGGGGGGCAGGGGCCAACGTCCTGACTTTC. Protein: CASSLRGAGANVLTF.

CDR3 nucleotides: TGCGCCAGCAGCAACTTGACAGGGGAACAGCCCCAGCATTTT. Its protein product is CASSNLTGEQPQHF. The chain has TRBV5-1 and TRBJ1-5, with 8 nucleotides matching TRBD1. The J segment lost 7 bases and the V segment lost 4 bases, leaving 7 bases of the junction unmatched. CDR3 size: 14 residues. Germline CDR1 reads SGHRS; CDR2 reads YFSETQ.

The V gene is TRBV6-5, the J gene TRBJ1-5, with TRBD1 identical over 8 bases. The CDR3 has 15 amino acids. Germline lookup yields CDR1 MNHEY and CDR2 SVGAGI. V lost 7 bases and J lost 4; bases outside the gene matches: 9. CDR3 amino acids: CASTALDRGNQPQHF. As DNA, the CDR3 is TGTGCCAGCACCGCCCTAGACAGGGGAAATCAGCCCCAGCATTTT.